One sample yielded the 12 T cell receptor beta chains listed below, sequenced in a study of T cells in Graves' hyperthyroidism and ophthalmopathy. TCR beta CDR3 regions were amplified from RNA. The HTBI primer set was used in a first-round RT-PCR of the TCR CDR3. TCRdb re-called the multiplex PCR reads through MiXCR, storing one row per CDR3 protein. The sample lists more than 500,000 distinct CDR3 sequences, 14% seen once, with more than 11% in the top ten. Sequenced input: blood. The receptor set was obtained from a woman in her forties with Graves' hyperthyroidism.

This clonotype has ten or more counts. The chain combines TRBV5-1 with TRBJ2-1, with TRBD2 matching 10 bases. The CDR3 is made up of 17 amino acids. Germline CDR1 reads SGHRS; CDR2 reads YFSETQ. Trimming at V came to 4 bases and at J to 4 bases, leaving 11 bases not matched to a gene. CDR3 coding DNA: TGCGCCAGCAGCCACGATAAAAGCGGGGGGGGATACAATGAGCAGTTCTTC. Protein: CASSHDKSGGGYNEQFF.

This clonotype has ten or more counts. The V gene is TRBV13, the J gene TRBJ2-1, with D possibly TRBD2 on 6 matching bases. Germline V gene lookup returns CDR1 PRHDT and CDR2 FYEKMQ (reference sequence). This CDR3 region has 12 residues. V was pared by 4 bases and J by 8 bases, with 9 bases between. CDR3 in DNA: TGTGCCAGCAGCTCGGGAGTTGATGAGCAGTTCTTC. Translated, it gives CASSSGVDEQFF.

This clonotype has ten or more counts. The chain carries TRBV5-6 and TRBJ2-7, with D perhaps TRBD1 (6 bases). The germline V gene encodes CDR1 SGHDT and CDR2 YYEEEE. This CDR3 is 15 amino acids long. The V and J ends lost 0 bases and 2 bases respectively, with 12 bases between them. CDR3 bases: TGTGCCAGCAGCTTGGACAGGGAGAGAACCTACGAGCAGTACTTC. It specifies CASSLDRERTYEQYF. Looking up the rest from reference TRBV5-6 and TRBJ2-7 gives the full variable domain: DAGVTQSPTHLIKTRGQQVTLRCSPKSGHDTVSWYQQALGQGPQFIFQYYEEEERQRGNFPDRFSGHQFPNYSSELNVNALLLGDSALYLCASSLDRERTYEQYFGPGTRLTVT.

V is TRBV19 and J is TRBJ2-1; TRBD2 aligns across 7 bases. The CDR3 is 15 residues long. Trimming at V came to 1 base and at J to 4 bases, leaving 4 bases not matched to a gene. Germline assignment: CDR1 LNHDA and CDR2 SQIVND (reference sequence). The CDR3 region is CASSIGLAAYNEQFF. The CDR3 nucleotides read TGTGCCAGTAGTATAGGACTAGCTGCGTACAATGAGCAGTTCTTC.

This clonotype was observed at least ten times. V usage is TRBV7-2 and J usage is TRBJ1-1; no firm D call. V was clipped by 2 bases and J by 1 base, with 11 bases between them. The CDR3 sequence is 15 residues long. The V gene's germline CDR1 is SGHTA and CDR2 FQGNSA. Here the CDR3 DNA reads TGTGCCAGCAGCTTAAAAATTTGGGAGAACACTGAAGCTTTCTTT. This gives the protein CASSLKIWENTEAFF.

This clonotype was found many times. J is TRBJ2-7 and V is TRBV5-8; TRBD2 agrees at 12 bases. This CDR3 region has 14 residues. V shed 4 bases, J shed 4 bases, and the junction held 3 bases outside the gene matches. The germline V gene has CDR1 SGHTS and CDR2 YDEGEE. The CDR3 bases are TGTGCCAGCAGCCGAGGACTAGCGGGGTACGAGCAGTACTTC. This codes for CASSRGLAGYEQYF.

About this clonotype itself: A much larger clone lies a single base off, so this may be a read error. The V gene is TRBV29-1, the J gene TRBJ2-7; 14 bases agree with TRBD2. The CDR3 runs 14 residues. Trimming took 5 bases from V and 3 from J; bases not matched to a gene: 3. Germline CDR1 and CDR2: SQVTM and ANQGSEA. CDR3 sequence reads: CSVQTSGRVYEQYF. In nucleotides, the CDR3 is TGCAGCGTTCAGACTAGCGGGAGGGTCTACGAGCAGTACTTC.

The chain combines TRBV29-1 with TRBJ2-3; D is perhaps TRBD1 (5 bases). The CDR3 totals 14 residues. Trimming left V 1 base short and J 0 bases short, with 8 bases between. CDR1 and CDR2 from the germline V gene are SQVTM and ANQGSEA. The CDR3 loop reads CSVEGQLSTDTQYF. Here the CDR3 DNA reads TGCAGCGTTGAAGGACAGCTTAGCACAGATACGCAGTATTTT.

This clonotype was found many times. The chain is built from TRBV5-1 and TRBJ2-1, with 13 bases identical to TRBD2. Germline loops: CDR1 SGHRS, CDR2 YFSETQ. The CDR3 length is 15 residues. After removal of 5 bases from V and 10 bases from J, the junction contained 9 bases not matched to a gene. In DNA, the CDR3 is TGCGCCAGCAGGTCCACTAGCGGGAGGGCCTGGGAGCAGTTCTTC. Translating gives CASRSTSGRAWEQFF.

This clonotype was recorded at least ten times. The J gene is TRBJ1-5, the V gene TRBV27; D may be TRBD1 (6 bases). Deletions cut 0 bases from V and 6 bases from J, with 9 bases between. CDR1 is MNHEY, CDR2 SMNVEV, per germline (reference sequence). This CDR3 region has 14 residues. The CDR3 DNA is TGTGCCAGCAGTTTATCCCGAGGGGGTCAGCCCCAGCATTTT. Protein product: CASSLSRGGQPQHF.

Ten or more counts support this clonotype. The chain couples TRBV27 to TRBJ1-5, with D uncertain. Per the germline V gene, CDR1 is MNHEY and CDR2 is SMNVEV (reference sequence). This CDR3 region has 13 residues. V was pared by 5 bases and J by 6 bases, with 11 bases between. The DNA of the CDR3 is TGTGCCAGCAGTCCGGCCTACGGTCAGCCCCAGCATTTT. It codes for CASSPAYGQPQHF.

This clonotype was seen more than once but under ten times. This chain connects TRBV20-1 to TRBJ2-1; 10 bases fit TRBD2. The J segment lost 2 bases and the V segment lost 7 bases, leaving 8 bases of the junction unmatched. CDR3 length equals 15 residues. Per the germline V gene, CDR1 is DFQATT and CDR2 is SNEGSKA (reference sequence). This CDR3 is CSGNILAGAYNEQFF. The CDR3 coding sequence is TGCAGTGGGAACATTCTAGCGGGGGCCTACAATGAGCAGTTCTTC.